This T cell receptor beta chain was retrieved from a study of blood T cells in healthy people across ages. Germline V gives CDR1 LNHNV, CDR2 YYDKDF (reference sequence). The CDR3 contains 16 residues. V lost 1 base to trimming and J lost 3 bases, with 14 bases between them. Alongside a J-beta primer mix, a sample-barcoded 5' primer served in a second PCR lasting roughly 6 to 11 cycles. A template-switch adaptor containing 12 random nucleotides labeled each cDNA molecule. TCRdb re-called the 5' RACE reads through MiXCR, storing one row per CDR3 protein. The table lists 1.5 million or so distinct CDR3 sequences, less than 45% of them singletons. As for this clonotype: What it binds is not known.

Notes on the study in general: A conclusive naive versus antigen-experienced comparison was prevented by the unsorted PBMCs.

The sequence came from a woman aged 18-30 years in good health. Sequencing was done on a sample of blood. The rearrangement joins TRBV15 to TRBJ2-3; D tentatively reads TRBD1 or TRBD2 (5 bases each). CDR3 region: CATSRASGEGTDTQYF. The CDR3 coding sequence is TGTGCCACCAGCAGAGCAAGCGGAGAGGGGACAGATACGCAGTATTTT.